These T cell receptor beta chains were read from a single sample in a study of a mutant IDH1 vaccine in newly diagnosed glioma. This table comes from immunoSEQ multiplex PCR, and its TCRdb copy is limited to in-frame clones, with some not included. Of 41,000 or so clones listed, around 76% are singletons. These receptors have no known antigen. This specimen consisted of PBMCs, obtained from a glioma patient whose treatment included an IDH1 peptide vaccine. The receptor set was obtained from a woman in her forties with glioma. Some clones in this sample may be carry-over from other donors' samples. CDR3s include the opening cysteine and the closing phenylalanine or tryptophan. A D gene is named only where the DNA matches it firmly. Clone size is stated in some rows and not others, as once, few, many or a class when expanded.

size	D	V	J	CDR3	DNA
.	.	TRBV15	TRBJ1-3	CATSRDRGPGNTIYF	TGTGCCACCAGCAGAGATCGAGGGCCTGGAAACACCATATATTTT
.	.	TRBV5-1	TRBJ2-2	CASSLGGTGELFF	TGCGCCAGCAGCTTGGGGGGGACCGGGGAGCTGTTTTTT
.	TRBD1	TRBV5-8	TRBJ2-7	CASSDRGQLLGEQYF	TGTGCCAGCAGCGACCGGGGACAGTTGTTAGGTGAGCAGTACTTC
.	.	TRBV6-1	TRBJ1-5	CASKERRPGPQHF	TGTGCCAGCAAAGAAAGGCGCCCCGGGCCCCAGCATTTT
.	TRBD1	TRBV11-2	TRBJ1-1	CASSLADRGAFF	TGTGCCAGCAGCTTAGCCGACAGGGGGGCTTTCTTT
once	.	TRBV2	TRBJ2-7	CASSEALQGLRYEQYF	TGTGCCAGCAGTGAAGCGCTTCAGGGTCTCCGCTACGAGCAGTACTTC
few	.	TRBV28	TRBJ2-1	CASSRVYEQFF	TGTGCCAGTAGCAGGGTGTATGAGCAGTTCTTC
few	.	TRBV7-8	TRBJ2-7	CASSLARDYEQYF	TGTGCCAGCAGCTTAGCCAGGGACTACGAGCAGTACTTC
.	.	TRBV9	TRBJ2-4	CASSVGGNAIGDIQYF	TGTGCCAGCAGCGTAGGGGGGAACGCGATCGGGGACATTCAGTACTTC
.	.	TRBV5-4	TRBJ2-5	CASSGARVDQETQYF	TGTGCCAGCAGCGGGGCGCGAGTTGACCAAGAGACCCAGTACTTC
.	.	TRBV27	TRBJ2-7	CASSFRDSYEQYF	TGTGCCAGCAGTTTTAGGGACTCCTACGAGCAGTACTTC
.	.	TRBV2	TRBJ1-5	CASTSSDRLNQPQHF	TGTGCCAGCACCTCATCGGACAGACTCAATCAGCCCCAGCATTTT
.	.	TRBV5-1	TRBJ1-2	CASSQQRSEGYTF	TGCGCCAGCAGTCAACAGCGTTCGGAGGGCTACACCTTC
.	.	TRBV7-8	TRBJ1-2	CASSLEEGNYGYTF	TGTGCCAGCAGCTTAGAGGAGGGTAACTATGGCTACACCTTC
.	.	TRBV2	TRBJ2-1	CASFLGGRTGEQFF	TGTGCCAGCTTCCTAGGGGGGAGGACCGGTGAGCAGTTCTTC
.	.	TRBV2	TRBJ2-1	CASSRRTPSNEQFF	TGTGCCAGCAGTCGACGGACCCCGAGCAATGAGCAGTTCTTC
.	.	TRBV30	TRBJ1-2	CAWSEGTAANYGYTF	TGTGCCTGGAGCGAGGGGACCGCTGCTAACTATGGCTACACCTTC
few	TRBD1	TRBV19	TRBJ1-5	CASRTGGQPQHF	TGTGCCAGTAGGACAGGGGGTCAGCCCCAGCATTTT
.	.	TRBV18	TRBJ2-2	CASSPMELFANTGELFF	TGTGCCAGCTCACCGATGGAGTTATTCGCGAACACCGGGGAGCTGTTTTTT
once	TRBD2	TRBV19	TRBJ2-2	CACGLAPAYGELFF	TGTGCCTGTGGACTAGCCCCAGCCTACGGGGAGCTGTTTTTT
.	TRBD2	TRBV25-1	TRBJ2-3	CASSDSGGAGDTQYF	TGTGCCAGCAGTGATAGCGGGGGGGCAGGGGATACGCAGTATTTT
.	TRBD1	TRBV14	TRBJ1-4	CASSQRQGEKLFF	TGTGCCAGCAGCCAACGACAGGGGGAAAAACTGTTTTTT
.	.	TRBV5-1	TRBJ2-6	CASMASSGANVLTF	TGCGCCAGCATGGCAAGCTCTGGGGCCAACGTCCTGACTTTC
.	TRBD1	TRBV4-2	TRBJ2-7	CASSQEGTGSNEQYF	TGTGCCAGCAGCCAAGAAGGGACAGGGTCTAACGAGCAGTACTTC
.	TRBD2	TRBV27	TRBJ2-7	CASSFGLADFYEQYF	TGTGCCAGCAGTTTTGGGCTAGCGGACTTCTACGAGCAGTACTTC
.	TRBD1	TRBV6-4	TRBJ1-2	CASFERGDSPAAYGYTF	TGTGCCAGCTTTGAACGAGGGGACAGCCCCGCGGCCTATGGCTACACCTTC